The text below deals with one T cell receptor beta chain. The antigen remains undetermined. This record belongs to a study of lymphopenia after photon versus proton radiotherapy. Measured with immunoSEQ multiplex PCR; TCRdb has only the in-frame clones, and not every one. The sample shows fewer than 65,000 clones, about 86% of them seen only once. Findings of the study overall: After lymphocyte nadir, photon-treated repertoires showed oligoclonal expansion, especially CD8+ Temra.

The CDR3 runs to 15 residues. The germline V gene encodes CDR1 SGHTA and CDR2 FQGNSA. V lost 0 bases, J lost 4 bases, and 12 bases lay in between. V gene TRBV7-2 combines with J gene TRBJ1-1, with D possibly matching TRBD1 (5 bases). Source: peripheral blood, taken from a patient treated with photon-based radiotherapy. The origin of this receptor is a man in his forties with gastric cancer. This chain's CDR3 is CASSLAVGGVTEAFF. The CDR3, as DNA: TGTGCCAGCAGCTTAGCGGTCGGGGGGGTCACTGAAGCTTTCTTT.